The next 18 T cell receptor beta chains were all read from a single sample in a study of T cell repertoires in cytomegalovirus infection. TCRdb passed the reads through MiXCR, listing each CDR3 protein once. The top ten clones hold roughly 50% of a sample with 100,000 to 150,000 distinct CDR3 sequences, about 31% of them seen once. Their target antigens are unknown. The specimen was CD8+ T cells from cultured PBMCs, collected from culture after CMV antigen stimulation. These receptor sequences come from a human donor in good health (CMV status not recorded). Some clones in this sample may be carry-over from other donors' samples.

Only a few counts were recorded for this clonotype. The V and J genes are TRBV7-6 and TRBJ2-5; tentatively, D is TRBD2 (5 bases). Trimming took off 1 base at V and 5 bases at J, with 11 bases between the two ends. From germline, CDR1 is SGHVS and CDR2 FNYEAQ. The CDR3 loop spans 14 amino acids. The CDR3 DNA reads as TGTGCCAGCAGCTTAGGGGGAGCTTTTGAGACCCAGTACTTC. This sequence encodes CASSLGGAFETQYF.

This clonotype has more than one count but fewer than ten. This chain uses TRBV7-2 with TRBJ2-7; the D gene is possibly TRBD1 (7 bases). The CDR3 length is 13 residues. CDR1 and CDR2 from the germline V gene are SGHTA and FQGNSA. V was cut by 2 bases and J by 6 bases, with 11 bases left in between. CDR3 nucleotide sequence: TGTGCCAGCAGCTTAAACAGGGGAGGCGAGCAGTACTTC. Its translation is CASSLNRGGEQYF.

This clonotype was detected only a few times. V and J are TRBV7-9 and TRBJ1-4; D possibly corresponds to TRBD1 (5 bases). CDR1 and CDR2 (germline): SEHNR, FQNEAQ (reference sequence). The V end was cut by 1 base, the J end by 1 base, with 10 bases between. The CDR3 sequence is 16 residues long. CDR3 residues: CASSLGRGGTNEKLFF. Written as DNA, the CDR3 is TGTGCCAGCAGCTTAGGGAGGGGTGGAACTAATGAAAAACTGTTTTTT.

This chain joins TRBV12-3 or TRBV12-4 and TRBJ2-1; TRBD2 aligns across 14 bases. The J segment lost 14 bases and the V segment lost 4 bases, leaving 7 bases of the junction unmatched. The CDR3 contains 14 residues. CDR3 sequence (DNA): TGTGCCAGCAGTTCAGGACTAGCGGGGGGTTTGGAGTTCTTC. Protein sequence: CASSSGLAGGLEFF.

This clonotype was seen a handful of times. This chain links TRBV4-1 with TRBJ1-2; no firm D call. Deletions cut 3 bases from V and 3 bases from J, with 11 bases between. Germline-derived CDR1 and CDR2 are MGHRA and YSYEKL. The CDR3 loop spans 14 amino acids. CDR3 in amino acids: CASSQETTDYGYTF. Written as DNA, the CDR3 is TGCGCCAGCAGCCAGGAAACAACCGACTATGGCTACACCTTC.

This chain joins TRBV27 and TRBJ2-5, with TRBD1 matching 10 bases. The CDR3 has 16 residues. Germline CDR1 is MNHEY and CDR2 is SMNVEV (reference sequence). V shed 6 bases and J 7 bases; nucleotides not matched to a gene: 14. This CDR3 reads CASSQTDRGRIGTQYF. The DNA for the CDR3 is TGTGCCAGCAGCCAGACTGACAGGGGGCGGATCGGGACCCAGTACTTC.

In its sample, this clonotype was seen once. The chain uses TRBV7-9 and TRBJ2-3, with D possibly TRBD2 on 6 matching bases. CDR1 and CDR2 from the germline V gene are SEHNR and FQNEAQ (reference sequence). The CDR3 sequence is 15 residues long. Trimming took off 5 bases at V and 0 bases at J, with 12 bases between the two ends. CDR3 coding DNA: TGTGCCAGCAGCCCTTCACGGGGGAGCACAGATACGCAGTATTTT. Amino acid sequence: CASSPSRGSTDTQYF. Using reference TRBV7-9 and TRBJ2-3 for the parts outside the CDR3, the full variable domain is DTGVSQNPRHKITKRGQNVTFRCDPISEHNRLYWYRQTLGQGPEFLTYFQNEAQLEKSRLLSDRFSAERPKGSFSTLEIQRTEQGDSAMYLCASSPSRGSTDTQYFGPGTRLTVL.

This clonotype was picked up a small number of times. The chain has TRBV13 and TRBJ2-3; 7 nucleotides agree with TRBD1. The CDR3 has 16 residues. Trimming took 4 bases from V and 1 from J; bases not matched to a gene: 8. Germline V gene lookup returns CDR1 PRHDT and CDR2 FYEKMQ (reference sequence). The CDR3 region has the DNA TGTGCCAGCAGCTCGGACAGGTTGGGCGGCACAGATACGCAGTATTTT. Translation: CASSSDRLGGTDTQYF. Full variable domain (outside the CDR3, taken from reference TRBV13 and TRBJ2-3): AAGVIQSPRHLIKEKRETATLKCYPIPRHDTVYWYQQGPGQDPQFLISFYEKMQSDKGSIPDRFSAQQFSDYHSELNMSSLELGDSALYFCASSSDRLGGTDTQYFGPGTRLTVL.

This clonotype appeared a few times. This chain joins TRBV11-2 and TRBJ1-2; D possibly corresponds to TRBD1 (6 bases). The CDR3 consists of 15 residues. Per germline, CDR1 SGHAT and CDR2 FQNNGV. Trimming stripped 3 bases from V and 3 bases from J, with 14 bases between. The CDR3 loop reads CASSLRGGKDYGYTF. CDR3 bases: TGTGCCAGCAGCTTGAGAGGGGGGAAGGACTATGGCTACACCTTC.

J is TRBJ1-4 and V is TRBV4-3; TRBD1 is a possible D gene (6 bases). Trimming took off 3 bases at V and 10 bases at J, with 18 bases between the two ends. The germline V gene encodes CDR1 LGHNA and CDR2 YSLEER. The CDR3 has 15 residues. Here the CDR3 reads CASSHGTGFDGKLFF. The CDR3, as DNA: TGCGCCAGCAGCCATGGAACAGGGTTTGATGGAAAACTGTTTTTT.

This clonotype was seen a few times. This sequence joins TRBV11-2 and TRBJ2-1, with 13 bases fitting TRBD2. The junction had 6 bases not matched to a gene; V was cut back by 5 bases and J by 5 bases. The CDR3 contains 16 residues. Germline lookup yields CDR1 SGHAT and CDR2 FQNNGV. CDR3 bases: TGTGCCAGCAGCAAACCGGGACTAGCGGGGAACAATGAGCAGTTCTTC. It translates to CASSKPGLAGNNEQFF.

In this sample, this clonotype turned up a few times. This chain connects TRBV6-5 to TRBJ2-3, with TRBD2 matching over 11 bases. The CDR3 is 20 amino acids. Looked up from germline, CDR1 is MNHEY and CDR2 is SVGAGI. V trimming: 3 bases; J trimming: 4 bases; junction bases outside the gene matches: 18. The CDR3 region is CASSYLGTLGLAEMADTQYF. DNA for the CDR3: TGTGCCAGCAGTTATCTCGGTACTCTGGGACTAGCGGAAATGGCAGATACGCAGTATTTT.

This clonotype has at least ten counts. The V call is TRBV12-3 or TRBV12-4, the J call TRBJ1-1, with TRBD1 as a possible D gene (5 bases). The CDR3 runs to 15 residues. Deletions cut 1 base from V and 1 base from J, with 10 bases between. CDR3: CASSLGGSRNTEAFF. The DNA for the CDR3 is TGTGCCAGCAGTTTAGGGGGGTCTAGGAACACTGAAGCTTTCTTT.

This clonotype was observed at least ten times. CDR3 DNA sequence: TGTGCCAGCAGCTCTCCCGGGGGTGGCACCATATATTTT. Translation gives CASSSPGGGTIYF. The J gene is TRBJ1-3, the V gene TRBV7-2, with D perhaps TRBD1 (5 bases). Germline lookup yields CDR1 SGHTA and CDR2 FQGNSA. Trimming stripped 4 bases from V and 9 bases from J, with 13 bases between. The CDR3 sequence is 13 residues long.

The chain recombines TRBV7-9 with TRBJ1-2, with D hard to call. This CDR3 has 13 residues. CDR1 is SEHNR, CDR2 FQNEAQ, per germline (reference sequence). V shed 3 bases and J shed 2 bases, with 7 bases lying between them. The CDR3, as DNA: TGTGCCAGCAGCTTTACAGAGAACTATGGCTACACCTTC. Translated, it gives CASSFTENYGYTF.

V is TRBV10-3 and J is TRBJ2-1; the D call may be TRBD1 or TRBD2 (6 bases each). The germline V gene has CDR1 ENHRY and CDR2 SYGVKD. The CDR3 loop spans 16 amino acids. V shed 6 bases and J shed 8 bases, with 23 bases lying between them. CDR3 sequence (DNA): TGTGCCATCAGGACCCAACTCGGGGGCCCTGGAGATGAGCAGTTCTTC. It encodes CAIRTQLGGPGDEQFF.

This clonotype showed up just a few times. This chain uses TRBV7-6 with TRBJ2-7; D might be TRBD1 (6 bases). CDR3 length: 15 residues. The V end lost 0 bases, the J end lost 0 bases, and 9 bases lay between the germline ends. Germline assignment: CDR1 SGHVS and CDR2 FNYEAQ. This chain's CDR3 is CASSLARTASYEQYF. The DNA for the CDR3 is TGTGCCAGCAGCTTAGCCCGGACAGCCTCCTACGAGCAGTACTTC.

This clonotype was counted ten times or more. The V and J genes are TRBV7-2 and TRBJ2-1; 8 bases fit TRBD1. The CDR3 has 16 residues. After removal of 6 bases from V and 1 base from J, the junction contained 8 bases not matched to a gene. Germline-derived CDR1 and CDR2 are SGHTA and FQGNSA. In DNA form, the CDR3 reads TGTGCCAGCAGTCAGAGGACAGGGTCGTCCTACAATGAGCAGTTCTTC. Amino acids: CASSQRTGSSYNEQFF.